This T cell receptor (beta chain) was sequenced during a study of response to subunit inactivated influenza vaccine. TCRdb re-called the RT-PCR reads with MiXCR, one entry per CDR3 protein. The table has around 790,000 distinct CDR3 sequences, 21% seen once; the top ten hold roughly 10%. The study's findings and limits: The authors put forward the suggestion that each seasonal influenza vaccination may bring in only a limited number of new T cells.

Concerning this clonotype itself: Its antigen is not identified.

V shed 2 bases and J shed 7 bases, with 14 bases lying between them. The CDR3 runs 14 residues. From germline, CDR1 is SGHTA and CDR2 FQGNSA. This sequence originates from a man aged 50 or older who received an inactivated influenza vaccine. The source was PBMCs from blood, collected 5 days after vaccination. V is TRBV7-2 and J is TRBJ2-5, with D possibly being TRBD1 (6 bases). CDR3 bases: TGTGCCAGCAGCTTATCTGGGGGCGGTGGGACCCAGTACTTC. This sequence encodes CASSLSGGGGTQYF.